This entry concerns a single T cell receptor beta chain. Its cognate antigen is unknown. The data stem from a study of cytomegalovirus exposure and HLA in healthy donors. Study details: HLA-typed donors were the source of around 77 million unique TCRs held in an early data release. Study outcomes and limitations: In a later analysis, several top co-occurrence clusters appeared linked to parvovirus B19, influenza, CMV and Epstein-Barr virus.

PCR primers comprised 60 Vbeta and 13 Jbeta primers. Repertoires were generated with immunoSEQ multiplex PCR, while TCRdb's copy carries only in-frame clones and drops some. Counted here are over 100,000 clones, roughly 80% occurring once; the ten biggest clones make up 2% to 2.5%. The CDR3 is made up of 13 amino acids. V was clipped by 4 bases and J by 2 bases, with 7 bases between them. Germline V CDR1 and CDR2: SGHTA, FQGNSA. The chain has TRBV7-2 and TRBJ2-3, with a possible D match to TRBD2 (5 bases). Sequenced sample: PBMCs. This receptor was taken from a man aged 30 to 45 in good health and CMV-seronegative. The CDR3 protein is CASSSDYTDTQYF. CDR3 sequence (DNA): TGTGCCAGCAGCTCCGACTACACAGATACGCAGTATTTT.